A single sample is the source of the 10 T cell receptor beta chains below, sequenced in a study of post-analysis software for immune sequencing data. No antigens are known for them. Presence of unique molecular identifiers characterized the TCR beta cDNA libraries. Via MiXCR, TCRdb re-called the PCR reads, giving one row per CDR3 protein. Of hundreds of thousands of distinct CDR3 sequences listed, around 60% are singletons. Study conclusions and caveats: Patients had higher frequencies than controls of about five TRBV segments, including TRBV5-6, TRBV5-1 and TRBV20-1.

Specimen: blood. Source of these receptors: a girl between 2 and 10 years old with multiple sclerosis.

This sequence joins TRBV4-3 and TRBJ2-1, with D tentatively TRBD1 or TRBD2 (6 bases each). CDR1 is LGHNA, CDR2 YSLEER, per germline. The CDR3 sequence is 18 residues long. V was clipped by 1 base and J by 2 bases, with 18 bases between them. The CDR3 loop is CASSQARIGGYTYNEQFF. For the CDR3, the DNA is TGCGCCAGCAGCCAAGCCCGGATAGGGGGGTACACCTACAATGAGCAGTTCTTC.

V is TRBV4-1 and J is TRBJ2-1; the D is unclear. Germline loops: CDR1 MGHRA, CDR2 YSYEKL. V was clipped by 8 bases and J by 6 bases, with 8 bases between them. The CDR3 totals 11 residues. CDR3 in DNA: TGCGCCAGCTCGACAAGCAATGAGCAGTTCTTC. It codes for CASSTSNEQFF.

V is TRBV29-1 and J is TRBJ1-5, with TRBD1 matching over 12 bases. CDR3 length equals 17 residues. The junction had 10 bases not matched to a gene; V was cut back by 6 bases and J by 1 base. Germline CDR1 and CDR2: SQVTM and ANQGSEA. The CDR3 DNA reads as TGCAGCGTCACCGGGACAGGGGGCGGAGGGAGCAATCAGCCCCAGCATTTT. It translates to CSVTGTGGGGSNQPQHF.

The chain's CDR3 is CASSLISSGGFTDTQYF. The CDR3 DNA follows: TGTGCCAGCAGCTTAATCTCTAGCGGGGGCTTCACAGATACGCAGTATTTT. The V call is TRBV7-2, the J call TRBJ2-3; TRBD2 matches at 10 bases. The CDR3 sequence is 17 residues long. CDR1 SGHTA and CDR2 FQGNSA come from the germline V gene. J lost 2 bases, V lost 2 bases, and 7 bases had no gene match. The full variable domain, rest sourced from reference TRBV7-2 and TRBJ2-3, is GAGVSQSPSNKVTEKGKDVELRCDPISGHTALYWYRQSLGQGLEFLIYFQGNSAPDKSGLPSDRFSAERTGGSVSTLTIQRTQQEDSAVYLCASSLISSGGFTDTQYFGPGTRLTVL.

This clonotype showed up just a few times. The junction departs from the called germline gene at one end, perhaps through a read error. The gene calls are TRBV5-1 and TRBJ2-3, with a tentative D call TRBD1 (5 bases). Germline-derived CDR1 and CDR2 are SGHRS and YFSETQ. CDR3 size: 14 residues. The CDR3 DNA is TGCGCCGGCAGCTTCGACAGTGGCGGTGATACGCAGTATTTT. It translates to CAGSFDSGGDTQYF.

V and J are TRBV20-1 and TRBJ1-5; 8 positions match TRBD1. The length of the CDR3 is 15 residues. With 6 bases clipped from V and 6 bases from J, the junction kept 13 bases outside the gene matches. The germline V gene has CDR1 DFQATT and CDR2 SNEGSKA (reference sequence). CDR3 in DNA: TGCAGTGCCCGGCCGGGACAGGACGGGGGTCAGCCCCAGCATTTT. Protein sequence: CSARPGQDGGQPQHF.

This clonotype was recorded a few times. This chain uses TRBV29-1 with TRBJ2-5; D remains ambiguous. The J call may be mistaken, given a closer DNA end match to TRBJ2-7. CDR1 and CDR2 from the germline V gene are SQVTM and ANQGSEA. The CDR3 length is 13 residues. The CDR3 loop reads CSVEGSLYNEQYF. The CDR3 DNA is TGCAGCGTTGAAGGCAGCCTCTATAACGAGCAGTACTTC.

This clonotype has just a few counts. V is TRBV29-1 and J is TRBJ2-5; perhaps TRBD2 as D (6 bases). The CDR3 covers 12 residues. The germline gives CDR1 SQVTM, CDR2 ANQGSEA. V lost 4 bases and J 4 bases, leaving 10 bases between the germline ends. CDR3 sequence (DNA): TGCAGCGTTGGGGGACTTCCAGAGACCCAGTACTTC. Its translation: CSVGGLPETQYF.

The V call is TRBV28, the J call TRBJ2-7; 8 bases are a match to TRBD2. Germline V gene sequence: CDR1 MDHEN, CDR2 SYDVKM. V lost 5 bases to trimming and J lost 0 bases; unmatched junction nucleotides: 9. The CDR3 has 16 residues. DNA of the CDR3: TGTGCCAGCAGTCCGAGCCAAGCGGGAGTCTCCTACGAGCAGTACTTC. This gives the protein CASSPSQAGVSYEQYF.

The chain uses TRBV19 and TRBJ2-7, with TRBD1 identical over 8 bases. The germline V gene has CDR1 LNHDA and CDR2 SQIVND (reference sequence). This CDR3 contains 15 residues. Trimming cost V 6 bases and J 3 bases; bases outside gene matches: 10. Written as DNA, the CDR3 is TGTGCCAGTAGGCGCCAAGGGACAGGAGACTACGAGCAGTACTTC. Protein product: CASRRQGTGDYEQYF.